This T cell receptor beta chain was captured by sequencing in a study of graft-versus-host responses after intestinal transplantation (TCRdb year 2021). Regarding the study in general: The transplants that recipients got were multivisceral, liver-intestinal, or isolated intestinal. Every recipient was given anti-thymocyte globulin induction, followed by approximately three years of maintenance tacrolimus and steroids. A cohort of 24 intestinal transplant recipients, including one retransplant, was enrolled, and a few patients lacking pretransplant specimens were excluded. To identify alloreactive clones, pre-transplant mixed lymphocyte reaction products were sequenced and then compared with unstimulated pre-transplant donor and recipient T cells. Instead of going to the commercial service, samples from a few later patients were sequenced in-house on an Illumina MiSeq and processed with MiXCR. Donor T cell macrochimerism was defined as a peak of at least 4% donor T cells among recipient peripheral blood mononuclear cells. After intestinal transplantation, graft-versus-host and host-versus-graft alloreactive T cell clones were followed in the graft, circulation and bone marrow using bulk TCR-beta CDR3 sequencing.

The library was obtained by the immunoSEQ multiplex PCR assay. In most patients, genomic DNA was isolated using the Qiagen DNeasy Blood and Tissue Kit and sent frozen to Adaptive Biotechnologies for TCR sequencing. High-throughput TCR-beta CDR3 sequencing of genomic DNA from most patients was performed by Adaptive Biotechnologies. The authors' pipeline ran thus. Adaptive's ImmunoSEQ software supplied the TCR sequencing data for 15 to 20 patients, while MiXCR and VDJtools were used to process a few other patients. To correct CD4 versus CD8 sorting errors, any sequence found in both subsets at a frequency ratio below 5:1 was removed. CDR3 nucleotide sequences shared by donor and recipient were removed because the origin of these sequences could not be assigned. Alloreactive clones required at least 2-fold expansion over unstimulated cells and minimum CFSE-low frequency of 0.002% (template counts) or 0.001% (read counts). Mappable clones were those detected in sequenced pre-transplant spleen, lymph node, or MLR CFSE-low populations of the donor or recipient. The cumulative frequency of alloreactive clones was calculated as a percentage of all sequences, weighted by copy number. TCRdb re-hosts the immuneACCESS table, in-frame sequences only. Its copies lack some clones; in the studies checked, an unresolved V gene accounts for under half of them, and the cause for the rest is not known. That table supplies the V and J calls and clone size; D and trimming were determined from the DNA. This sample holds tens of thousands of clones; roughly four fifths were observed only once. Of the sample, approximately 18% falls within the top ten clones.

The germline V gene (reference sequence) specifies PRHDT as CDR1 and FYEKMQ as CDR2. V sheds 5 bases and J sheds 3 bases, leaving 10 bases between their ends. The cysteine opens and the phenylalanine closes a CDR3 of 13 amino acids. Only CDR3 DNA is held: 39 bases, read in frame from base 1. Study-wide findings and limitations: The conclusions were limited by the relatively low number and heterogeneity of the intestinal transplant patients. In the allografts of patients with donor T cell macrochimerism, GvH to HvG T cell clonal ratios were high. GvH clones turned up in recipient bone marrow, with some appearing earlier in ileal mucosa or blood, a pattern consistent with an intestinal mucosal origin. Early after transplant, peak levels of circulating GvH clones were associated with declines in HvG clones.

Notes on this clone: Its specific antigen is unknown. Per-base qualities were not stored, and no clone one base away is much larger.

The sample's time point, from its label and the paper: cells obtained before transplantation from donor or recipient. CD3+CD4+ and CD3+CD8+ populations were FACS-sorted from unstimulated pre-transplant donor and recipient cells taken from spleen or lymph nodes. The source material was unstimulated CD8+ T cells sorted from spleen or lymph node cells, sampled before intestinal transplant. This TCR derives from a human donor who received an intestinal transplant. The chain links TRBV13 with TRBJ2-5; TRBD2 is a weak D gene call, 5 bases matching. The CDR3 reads CASSGFGEETQYF. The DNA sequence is TGTGCCAGCAGCGGCTTCGGGGAAGAGACCCAGTACTTC.